The clone carrying this T cell receptor beta chain was observed a handful of times. Its antigen remains unidentified. The protocol was immunoSEQ multiplex PCR, while the TCRdb copy is restricted to in-frame clones and leaves out a portion. This sample carries around 34,000 clones, around 93% of them seen once, and the ten largest clones take 3.3%. Donors were drawn from the approximately 130-subject validation cohort, separate from the approximately 620-subject first cohort. The data belong to a study of cytomegalovirus exposure and HLA in healthy donors. Overall study: The approximately 110 validation repertoires used a platform that matched the one used for the 666 first-cohort repertoires, as a later analysis reported.

General observations from the study: A subsequent analysis found that TCR clusters from the first cohort also tended to co-occur in the 120 or so validation repertoires, with 90% to 95% of cluster scores above 0. As was reported, the classifier diagnosed cytomegalovirus status with high specificity and sensitivity.

The CDR3 contains 11 residues. From germline, CDR1 is MNHEY and CDR2 SVGAGI. V was clipped by 10 bases and J by 13 bases, with 19 bases between them. The sample taken for sequencing was PBMCs. The clonotype comes from a man aged 18 to 29 in good health and CMV-seronegative. The chain combines TRBV6-5 with TRBJ1-2, with D perhaps TRBD1 (5 bases). The CDR3 nucleotides are TGTGCCACCGGGGACTCCCCGGCCTTCACCTTC. Protein: CATGDSPAFTF.